This is a list of T cell receptor beta chains from one sample in a study of human T cells and chemical hapten exposure. In TCRdb, the RACE reads were re-called with MiXCR into one record per CDR3 protein. Among fewer than 95,000 distinct CDR3 sequences listed, roughly a tenth were seen once. This sample comprised whole blood, obtained in connection with sensitization to the hapten diphenylcyclopropenone (DPC). The receptors were gathered from a man aged 40-49 years with alopecia areata. Some clones in this sample may be carry-over from other donors' samples. Both conserved end residues are part of each CDR3. The order of the fields is D gene, J gene, clone size, V gene, CDR3 protein, CDR3 DNA. A D gene is named only where the DNA matches it firmly. Rows give clone size only sometimes, using once, few, many, or a class for an expanded clone.

>TRBD2|TRBJ2-3|few|TRBV6-5
CASSKRGGDTQYF
TGTGCCAGCAGTAAGCGGGGCGGAGATACGCAGTATTTT
>TRBD1|TRBJ2-5|NA|TRBV7-9
CASPTGTGGLETQYF
TGTGCCAGCCCGACCGGGACAGGGGGCCTAGAGACCCAGTACTTC
>NA|TRBJ1-1|NA|TRBV5-1
CASSLFLGPSTEAFF
TGCGCCAGCAGCTTGTTCCTAGGCCCCAGCACTGAAGCTTTCTTT
>TRBD1|TRBJ1-1|NA|TRBV20-1
CSARVQGGGTEAFF
TGCAGTGCTAGAGTACAGGGGGGTGGGACTGAAGCTTTCTTT
>TRBD2|TRBJ2-3|NA|TRBV7-8
CASSAVRLAWPDTQYF
TGTGCCAGCAGCGCAGTTAGACTAGCGTGGCCAGATACGCAGTATTTT
>NA|TRBJ1-1|few|TRBV5-1
CASSLGASDTEAFF
TGCGCCAGCAGCTTGGGGGCTTCGGACACTGAAGCTTTCTTT
>TRBD2|TRBJ2-3|few|TRBV6-6
CASSPSGSLRDTQYF
TGTGCCAGCAGTCCTAGCGGGAGTCTGAGAGATACGCAGTATTTT
>TRBD2|TRBJ2-3|NA|TRBV9
CASSANLAGGRTDTQYF
TGTGCCAGCAGCGCTAACCTAGCGGGAGGTAGAACAGATACGCAGTATTTT
>TRBD1|TRBJ1-1|many|TRBV29-1
CSAGQENTEAFF
TGCAGCGCCGGACAGGAGAACACTGAAGCTTTCTTT
>NA|TRBJ2-3|few|TRBV5-1
CASSFQGGADTQYF
TGCGCCAGCAGCTTCCAGGGGGGCGCAGATACGCAGTATTTT
>TRBD2|TRBJ2-1|few|TRBV7-9
CASRWSSGDNEQFF
TGTGCCAGCAGGTGGTCTAGCGGGGACAATGAGCAGTTCTTC
>NA|TRBJ2-3|many|TRBV7-2
CASSLARFWDLGTQYF
TGTGCCAGCAGCTTAGCGAGGTTCTGGGACCTCGGGACGCAGTATTTT
>NA|TRBJ2-3|few|TRBV27
CASSPDWGFTDTQYF
TGTGCCAGCAGTCCCGATTGGGGGTTCACAGATACGCAGTATTTT
>NA|TRBJ2-2|few|TRBV19
CASMRYTGELFF
TGTGCCAGTATGAGATACACCGGGGAGCTGTTTTTT
>TRBD2|TRBJ2-1|few|TRBV12-3/TRBV12-4
CASRTTSGRALGNNEQFF
TGTGCCAGCAGGACGACTAGCGGGAGGGCCCTCGGGAACAATGAGCAGTTCTTC